Sequencing of this T cell receptor (beta chain) was carried out in a study of blood T cell repertoires in COVID-19. Study overall: Researchers got acute and convalescent COVID-19 samples from the United States, Italy and Spain. T cells, B-cell-depleted T cells, or PBMCs provided the cDNA or gDNA that served as material.

The CDR3 contains 15 residues. The germline V gene encodes CDR1 LNHNV and CDR2 YYDKDF (reference sequence). Between the trimmed V and J ends, which lost 0 bases and 4 bases, there was a span of 10 bases. The data were produced by immunoSEQ multiplex PCR, yet TCRdb's version contains in-frame clones alone and is incomplete. The data contain around 15,000 clones, 80% to 90% of them seen just once; the ten biggest clones take up 21%. The source is a man older than 75 with active COVID-19. Material for sequencing was peripheral blood. This rearrangement joins TRBV15 to TRBJ2-1; tentative D call: TRBD2 (6 bases). CDR3 residues: CATSRDRGTYNEQFF. DNA of the CDR3: TGTGCCACCAGCAGAGATCGGGGGACTTACAATGAGCAGTTCTTC.